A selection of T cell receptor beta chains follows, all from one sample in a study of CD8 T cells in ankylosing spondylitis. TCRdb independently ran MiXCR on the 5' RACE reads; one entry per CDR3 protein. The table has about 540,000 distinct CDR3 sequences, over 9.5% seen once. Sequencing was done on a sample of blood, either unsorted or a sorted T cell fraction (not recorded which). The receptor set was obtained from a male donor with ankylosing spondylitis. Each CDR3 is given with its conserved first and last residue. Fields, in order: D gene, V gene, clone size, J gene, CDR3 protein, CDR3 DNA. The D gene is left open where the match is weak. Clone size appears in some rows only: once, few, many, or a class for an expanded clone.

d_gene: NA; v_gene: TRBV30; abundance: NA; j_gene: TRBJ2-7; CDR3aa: CAWSSDEQYF; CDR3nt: TGTGCCTGGAGTAGTGACGAGCAGTACTTC
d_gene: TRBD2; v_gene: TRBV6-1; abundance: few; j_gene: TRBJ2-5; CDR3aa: CASSEGGSFTETQYF; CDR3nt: TGTGCCAGCAGTGAGGGCGGGAGTTTCACAGAGACCCAGTACTTC
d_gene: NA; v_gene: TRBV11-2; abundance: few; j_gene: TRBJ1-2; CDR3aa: CASSLQGPDSYGYTF; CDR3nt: TGTGCCAGCAGCTTGCAGGGGCCCGACTCCTATGGCTACACCTTC
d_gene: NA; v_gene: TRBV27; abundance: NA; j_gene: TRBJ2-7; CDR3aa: CASTRLGGSHEQYF; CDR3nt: TGTGCCAGCACCCGGTTGGGGGGTTCCCACGAGCAGTACTTC
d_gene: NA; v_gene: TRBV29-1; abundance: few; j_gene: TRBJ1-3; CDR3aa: CSVDRESTIYF; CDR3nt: TGCAGCGTTGATCGAGAGAGCACCATATATTTT
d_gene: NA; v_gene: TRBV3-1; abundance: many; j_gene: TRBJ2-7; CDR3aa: CASRLGSREQYF; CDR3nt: TGTGCCAGCAGACTCGGGTCCCGCGAGCAGTACTTC
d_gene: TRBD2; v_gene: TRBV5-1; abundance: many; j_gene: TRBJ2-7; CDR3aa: CASSLGSGGSYEQYF; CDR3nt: TGCGCCAGCAGCTTGGGAAGCGGGGGTTCCTACGAGCAGTACTTC
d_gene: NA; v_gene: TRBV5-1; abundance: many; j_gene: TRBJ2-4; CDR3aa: CASSLDGAAKNIQYF; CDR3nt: TGCGCCAGCAGCTTGGACGGGGCAGCCAAAAACATTCAGTACTTC
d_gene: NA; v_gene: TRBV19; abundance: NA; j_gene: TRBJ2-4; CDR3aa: CASSIQTLKNIQYF; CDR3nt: TGTGCCAGTAGTATACAGACCCTTAAAAACATTCAGTACTTC
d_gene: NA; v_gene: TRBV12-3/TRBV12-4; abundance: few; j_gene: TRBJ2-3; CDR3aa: CASSFTRLYGTDTQYF; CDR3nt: TGTGCCAGCAGTTTTACGAGGCTCTATGGCACAGATACGCAGTATTTT
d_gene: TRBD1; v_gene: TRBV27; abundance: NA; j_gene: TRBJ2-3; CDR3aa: CASSRDRVTDTQYF; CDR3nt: TGTGCCAGCAGCCGGGACAGAGTCACAGATACGCAGTATTTT
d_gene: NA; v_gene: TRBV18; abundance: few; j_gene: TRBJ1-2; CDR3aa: CASSPSSPEDGYTF; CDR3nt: TGTGCCAGCTCACCATCCAGTCCTGAAGACGGCTACACCTTC
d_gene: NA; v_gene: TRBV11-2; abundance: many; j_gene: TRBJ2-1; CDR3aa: CASSWGVKGSNEQFF; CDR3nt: TGTGCCAGCAGCTGGGGGGTCAAGGGGTCGAATGAGCAGTTCTTC